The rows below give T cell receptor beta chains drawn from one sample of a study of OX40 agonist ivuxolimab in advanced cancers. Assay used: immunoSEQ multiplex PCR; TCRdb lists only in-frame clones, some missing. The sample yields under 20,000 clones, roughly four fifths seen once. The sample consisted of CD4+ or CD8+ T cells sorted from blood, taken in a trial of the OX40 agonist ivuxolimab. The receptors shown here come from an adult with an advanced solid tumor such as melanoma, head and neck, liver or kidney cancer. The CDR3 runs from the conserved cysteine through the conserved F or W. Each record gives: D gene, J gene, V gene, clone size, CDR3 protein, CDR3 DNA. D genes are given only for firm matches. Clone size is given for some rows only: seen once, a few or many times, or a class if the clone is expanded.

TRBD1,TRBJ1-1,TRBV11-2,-,CASRDRTNTEAFF,TGTGCCAGCCGGGACAGGACCAACACTGAAGCTTTCTTT
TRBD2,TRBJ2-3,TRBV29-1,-,CSVESTSGNTDTQYF,TGCAGCGTTGAATCGACTAGCGGCAACACAGATACGCAGTATTTT
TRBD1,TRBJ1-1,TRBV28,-,CASSWGQGGTEAFF,TGTGCCAGCAGTTGGGGACAGGGTGGTACTGAAGCTTTCTTT
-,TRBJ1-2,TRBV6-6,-,CASVGSLFYGYTF,TGTGCCAGCGTGGGCAGCCTTTTCTATGGCTACACCTTC
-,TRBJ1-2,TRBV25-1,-,CASSDPLGYTF,TGTGCCAGCAGCGACCCGCTTGGCTACACCTTC
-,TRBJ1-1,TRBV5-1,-,CASSFLGTNAEAFF,TGCGCCAGCAGCTTTCTTGGAACGAACGCTGAAGCTTTCTTT
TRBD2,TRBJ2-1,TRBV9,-,CASSGGGEYNEQFF,TGTGCCAGCAGCGGCGGGGGGGAGTACAATGAGCAGTTCTTC
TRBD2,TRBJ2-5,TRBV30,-,CAWMFRREGLQETQYF,TGTGCCTGGATGTTCAGGAGGGAGGGACTTCAAGAGACCCAGTACTTC
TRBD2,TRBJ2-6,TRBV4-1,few,CASRVIETSGLSSGANVLTF,TGCGCCAGCAGGGTAATTGAGACTAGCGGGTTGAGCTCTGGGGCCAACGTCCTGACTTTC
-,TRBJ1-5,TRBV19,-,CASSYRDNQPQHF,TGTGCCAGTAGCTACAGGGACAATCAGCCCCAGCATTTT
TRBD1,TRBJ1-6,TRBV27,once,CASRSGGRGISPLHF,TGTGCCAGCAGATCAGGGGGCAGGGGGATTTCACCCCTCCACTTT
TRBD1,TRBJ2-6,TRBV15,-,CATSRDAAGGFVGANVLTF,TGTGCCACCAGCAGAGATGCGGCAGGGGGTTTTGTTGGGGCCAACGTCCTGACTTTC
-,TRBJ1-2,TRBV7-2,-,CASSLGPSSGGYTF,TGTGCCAGCAGCTTAGGGCCCTCCTCCGGAGGCTACACCTTC
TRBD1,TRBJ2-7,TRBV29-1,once,CSVARQGRSYEQYF,TGCAGCGTCGCCCGACAGGGGCGCTCCTACGAGCAGTACTTC
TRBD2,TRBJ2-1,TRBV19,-,CASSKARGSFSSYNEQFF,TGTGCCAGTAGTAAGGCGCGGGGGTCCTTTAGCTCCTACAATGAGCAGTTCTTC
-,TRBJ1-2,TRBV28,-,CASSLDKMGYTF,TGTGCCAGCAGCCTAGATAAAATGGGCTACACCTTC
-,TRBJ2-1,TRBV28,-,CASSRTLEQFF,TGTGCCAGCAGTCGGACCTTGGAGCAGTTCTTC
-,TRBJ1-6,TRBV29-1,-,CGAGLRDSPLHF,TGCGGAGCGGGCCTCAGGGATTCACCCCTCCACTTT
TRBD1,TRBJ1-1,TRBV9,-,CASSVDPGTGIAEAFF,TGTGCCAGCAGCGTAGACCCCGGGACAGGGATCGCTGAAGCTTTCTTT
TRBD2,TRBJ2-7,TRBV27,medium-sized,CASRGLAGGLEQYF,TGTGCCAGCAGAGGACTAGCGGGAGGGCTCGAGCAGTACTTC
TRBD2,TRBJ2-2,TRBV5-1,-,CASSPQIAGLNTGELFF,TGCGCCAGCAGCCCACAAATAGCGGGGCTGAACACCGGGGAGCTGTTTTTT
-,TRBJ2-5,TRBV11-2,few,CASSLDLRGTQYF,TGTGCCAGCAGCTTAGATCTTAGGGGGACCCAGTACTTC
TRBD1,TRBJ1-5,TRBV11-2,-,CASSSDRRQPQHF,TGTGCCAGCAGCTCGGACAGGCGGCAGCCCCAGCATTTT
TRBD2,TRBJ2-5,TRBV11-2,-,CASSLDPWGAGGLQETQYF,TGTGCCAGCAGCTTAGACCCCTGGGGAGCGGGGGGCCTCCAAGAGACCCAGTACTTC
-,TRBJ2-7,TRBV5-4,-,CASSIYRAAAHEQYF,TGTGCCAGCAGCATTTACAGGGCTGCCGCCCACGAGCAGTACTTC
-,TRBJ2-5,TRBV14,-,CASSEQETQYF,TGTGCCAGCAGCGAGCAAGAGACCCAGTACTTC
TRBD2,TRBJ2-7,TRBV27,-,CASQAAGLGNSSYEQYF,TGTGCCAGCCAGGCGGCCGGACTAGGGAACAGCTCCTACGAGCAGTACTTC
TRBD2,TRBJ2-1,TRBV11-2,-,CASSRQATSGGSYNEQFF,TGTGCCAGCAGCCGGCAGGCAACTAGCGGGGGGTCCTACAATGAGCAGTTCTTC
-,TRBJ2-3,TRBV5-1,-,CASSLVPMGGGSDTQYF,TGCGCCAGCAGCTTGGTTCCTATGGGGGGCGGGTCAGATACGCAGTATTTT
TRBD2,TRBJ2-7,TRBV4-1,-,CASSSGTSPYEQYF,TGCGCCAGCAGCTCTGGGACTAGTCCCTACGAGCAGTACTTC
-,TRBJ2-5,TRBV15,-,CATSRDPPRGQPQETQYF,TGTGCCACCAGCAGAGATCCACCGCGGGGACAACCCCAAGAGACCCAGTACTTC